This T cell receptor beta chain was identified during a study of PD-1 blockade in classical Hodgkin lymphoma. Study overall: Intravenous nivolumab at 3 mg/kg was given to patients every 2 weeks.

A remark on this clone: Its target is not known.

Time point in this sample: cycle 4 day 1 (C4D1), after 5 to 7 weeks of nivolumab. Relapse after autologous stem cell transplantation occurred in every patient, and brentuximab vedotin exposure varied. The best responses consisted of complete response, partial response or progressive disease. Here immunoSEQ multiplex PCR was the method, and the copy in TCRdb shows in-frame clones only, minus some. The sample includes about 51,000 clones, 80% of them seen just once. Study results and limitations: Before treatment, complete responders showed about the same diversity as newly diagnosed patients. Patients with an early start, nivolumab under 1 year after ASCT, were excluded.

The source material was peripheral blood mononuclear cells (PBMCs), sampled before the fourth cycle of nivolumab. The TCR was taken from a human donor with classical Hodgkin lymphoma.

The CDR3: CASIQPGLSWNEQFF. CDR3 coding DNA: TGTGCCAGCATTCAACCGGGACTATCGTGGAATGAGCAGTTCTTC. J is TRBJ2-1 and V is TRBV28; 7 bases map to TRBD2. Trimming took 7 bases from V and 7 from J; bases not matched to a gene: 13. Germline CDR1 MDHEN, CDR2 SYDVKM. The CDR3 has 15 residues. The full variable domain, completed using reference TRBV28 and TRBJ2-1, is DVKVTQSSRYLVKRTGEKVFLECVQDMDHENMFWYRQDPGLGLRLIYFSYDVKMKEKGDIPEGYSVSREKKERFSLILESASTNQTSMYLCASIQPGLSWNEQFFGPGTRLTVL.